This is a list of T cell receptor beta chains from one sample in a study of T-cell reconstitution after alpha-beta-depleted transplantation in children. Via MiXCR, TCRdb re-called the PCR reads, giving one row per CDR3 protein. The sample yields 490,000 or so distinct CDR3 sequences, under 15% seen once. The sequences come from PBMCs from the stem cell graft donor, collected from the stem cell graft. Receptors originate from a human donor who donated a stem cell graft to a child with combined immunodeficiency. Both conserved end residues are part of each CDR3. Fields, in order: V gene, D gene, clone size, J gene, CDR3 protein, CDR3 DNA. A D gene is named only where the DNA matches it firmly. Only some rows state a clone size, as once, few, many or a class for expanded clones.

TRBV6-6	NA	NA	TRBJ1-5	CATAGGQPQHF	TGTGCCACCGCGGGTGGTCAGCCCCAGCATTTT
TRBV12-3/TRBV12-4	NA	few	TRBJ1-5	CASSSHGGNQPQHF	TGTGCCAGCAGCTCACATGGGGGCAATCAGCCCCAGCATTTT
TRBV30	TRBD2	few	TRBJ2-3	CARAGGSTDTQYF	TGTGCCAGAGCGGGAGGGAGCACAGATACGCAGTATTTT
TRBV12-3/TRBV12-4	NA	NA	TRBJ2-5	CASTLPTQQETQYF	TGTGCCAGCACCCTCCCGACCCAACAAGAGACCCAGTACTTC
TRBV15	TRBD1	NA	TRBJ2-7	CATSLTGFYEQYF	TGTGCCACCAGCCTGACAGGGTTCTACGAGCAGTACTTC
TRBV11-2	NA	many	TRBJ2-2	CASSLVLLSVIGELFF	TGTGCCAGCAGCTTAGTTCTTTTAAGCGTCATCGGGGAGCTGTTTTTT
TRBV24-1	NA	once	TRBJ2-2	CATSDLTTGELFF	TGTGCCACCAGTGATTTGACCACCGGGGAGCTGTTTTTT
TRBV5-6	TRBD1	few	TRBJ2-7	CASSRASGGASYEQYF	TGTGCCAGCAGCAGGGCCTCAGGGGGCGCCTCCTACGAGCAGTACTTC
TRBV12-3/TRBV12-4	NA	many	TRBJ2-6	CASTRVSGANVLTF	TGTGCCAGCACCAGGGTCTCTGGGGCCAACGTCCTGACTTTC
TRBV13	TRBD1	NA	TRBJ1-2	CASSPGRGGSYGYTF	TGTGCCAGCAGCCCAGGCAGGGGGGGGAGCTATGGCTACACCTTC
TRBV5-1	NA	few	TRBJ1-1	CASSWAPRDTEAFF	TGCGCCAGCAGCTGGGCCCCACGGGACACTGAAGCTTTCTTT
TRBV29-1	NA	NA	TRBJ2-7	CSVEFRSQQYF	TGCAGCGTTGAGTTTAGATCCCAGCAGTACTTC
TRBV30	NA	NA	TRBJ2-7	CAWSAWRGKQYF	TGTGCCTGGAGTGCTTGGCGGGGCAAGCAGTACTTC
TRBV6-1	TRBD1	NA	TRBJ1-3	CASSGGQGAFVNTIYF	TGTGCCAGCAGTGGCGGACAGGGGGCTTTTGTAAACACCATATATTTT
TRBV6-5	NA	few	TRBJ2-5	CASSYFDSAETQYF	TGTGCCAGCAGTTACTTCGACAGTGCGGAGACCCAGTACTTC
TRBV14	NA	NA	TRBJ2-1	CASSQDVGSYNEQFF	TGTGCCAGCAGCCAAGATGTCGGGAGTTACAATGAGCAGTTCTTC
TRBV29-1	TRBD1	NA	TRBJ2-7	CSVARTGVSYEQYF	TGCAGCGTGGCAAGGACAGGGGTCTCCTACGAGCAGTACTTC
TRBV11-2	TRBD2	NA	TRBJ2-5	CASSSGRVGGGYGETQYF	TGTGCCAGCAGCTCGGGGAGGGTCGGCGGGGGTTACGGAGAGACCCAGTACTTC
TRBV5-8	NA	NA	TRBJ2-7	CASSLDSTHEQYF	TGTGCCAGCAGCTTGGATTCGACCCACGAGCAGTACTTC
TRBV12-3/TRBV12-4	NA	many	TRBJ2-7	CASKPRSGTYEQYF	TGTGCCAGCAAACCCCGGTCTGGTACCTACGAGCAGTACTTC
TRBV9	NA	few	TRBJ2-2	CASSVAYGDANTGELFF	TGTGCCAGCAGCGTAGCTTACGGAGACGCCAACACCGGGGAGCTGTTTTTT
TRBV12-3/TRBV12-4	TRBD1	few	TRBJ1-1	CASTQTGSLNTEAFF	TGTGCCAGCACCCAGACAGGGTCGCTGAACACTGAAGCTTTCTTT
TRBV11-2	TRBD2	NA	TRBJ2-3	CASSSTDLAELLTDTQYF	TGTGCCAGCAGCTCAACGGACCTAGCGGAGCTCCTCACAGATACGCAGTATTTT
TRBV12-3/TRBV12-4	NA	many	TRBJ2-5	CASSFDSKETQYF	TGTGCCAGCAGTTTTGACAGCAAAGAGACCCAGTACTTC
TRBV5-1	TRBD1	few	TRBJ2-2	CASSLAAYGQGAGELFF	TGCGCCAGCAGCTTGGCCGCTTATGGACAGGGAGCCGGGGAGCTGTTTTTT
TRBV6-5	NA	many	TRBJ2-2	CASSYSPEAGELFF	TGTGCCAGCAGTTACTCCCCCGAGGCCGGGGAGCTGTTTTTT
TRBV7-9	NA	many	TRBJ1-4	CASSLAGTIEKLFF	TGTGCCAGCAGCTTAGCGGGGACTATTGAAAAACTGTTTTTT
TRBV18	NA	few	TRBJ2-5	CASSPVRIQETQYF	TGTGCCAGCTCACCGGTTCGGATTCAAGAGACCCAGTACTTC
TRBV29-1	NA	NA	TRBJ2-1	CSVEHPQGYNEQFF	TGCAGCGTGGAACACCCCCAGGGCTACAATGAGCAGTTCTTC
TRBV20-1	TRBD1	NA	TRBJ1-5	CCARVGTGVGSNQPQHF	TGCTGTGCTAGAGTCGGGACAGGGGTGGGTAGCAATCAGCCCCAGCATTTT
TRBV9	NA	few	TRBJ2-7	CASSAGTTSSYEQYF	TGTGCCAGCAGCGCCGGGACAACGAGCTCCTACGAGCAGTACTTC
TRBV6-4	NA	few	TRBJ1-2	CASSDSPDANYGYTF	TGTGCCAGCAGTGACTCTCCGGATGCTAACTATGGCTACACCTTC
TRBV12-3/TRBV12-4	NA	few	TRBJ1-2	CASSQSNRRGYTF	TGTGCCAGCAGCCAGTCCAATCGGAGGGGCTACACCTTC
TRBV6-5	NA	NA	TRBJ1-5	CASRVYSNQPQHF	TGTGCCAGCAGGGTGTATAGCAATCAGCCCCAGCATTTT
TRBV7-9	NA	few	TRBJ2-7	CASSLGGTGSDYEQYF	TGTGCCAGCAGCTTAGGAGGAACGGGGTCGGATTACGAGCAGTACTTC
TRBV6-5	TRBD1	few	TRBJ1-5	CASSYPVQGRSNQPQHF	TGTGCCAGCAGTTATCCGGTACAGGGGAGGAGCAATCAGCCCCAGCATTTT
TRBV6-5	NA	few	TRBJ2-1	CASSSLGGAQYNEQFF	TGTGCCAGCAGTTCCTTGGGGGGGGCCCAATACAATGAGCAGTTCTTC
TRBV20-1	NA	many	TRBJ1-2	CSARAISRGRRYGYTF	TGCAGTGCTAGAGCCATCAGCAGGGGCCGGCGCTATGGCTACACCTTC
TRBV12-3/TRBV12-4	TRBD2	many	TRBJ2-1	CASSLGREWSYNEQFF	TGTGCCAGCAGTTTAGGGCGGGAGTGGTCCTACAATGAGCAGTTCTTC
TRBV12-3/TRBV12-4	NA	NA	TRBJ2-2	CASRPLAETGNTGELFF	TGTGCCAGCAGACCGTTAGCGGAAACGGGGAACACCGGGGAGCTGTTTTTT
TRBV7-9	NA	NA	TRBJ1-2	CASSFLSADGYTF	TGTGCCAGCAGCTTTCTTTCGGCGGATGGCTACACCTTC
TRBV9	NA	NA	TRBJ2-1	CASSVVLGFDEQFF	TGTGCCAGCAGCGTAGTGCTGGGTTTTGATGAGCAGTTCTTC
TRBV5-4	NA	NA	TRBJ1-5	CASSLAADHSNQPQHF	TGTGCCAGCAGCTTGGCGGCAGACCATAGCAATCAGCCCCAGCATTTT
TRBV5-6	NA	NA	TRBJ2-5	CASSFGSGGVQTQYF	TGTGCCAGCAGCTTTGGGTCGGGCGGGGTCCAGACCCAGTACTTC
TRBV12-3/TRBV12-4	NA	few	TRBJ2-2	CASSFGAGKAGELFF	TGTGCCAGCAGTTTTGGAGCAGGGAAAGCCGGGGAGCTGTTTTTT
TRBV27	NA	few	TRBJ1-4	CASSRRGRSNEKLFF	TGTGCCAGCAGTCGACGAGGACGGTCTAATGAAAAACTGTTTTTT
TRBV4-3	TRBD2	many	TRBJ2-1	CASSQDFRAGTGLKYNEQFF	TGCGCCAGCAGCCAAGATTTTAGGGCGGGGACGGGACTAAAATACAATGAGCAGTTCTTC
TRBV14	TRBD1	many	TRBJ2-7	CASSQQQGEPYEQYF	TGTGCCAGCAGCCAGCAACAGGGGGAACCCTACGAGCAGTACTTC
TRBV15	NA	few	TRBJ2-7	CATSSQGFSYEQYF	TGTGCCACCAGCAGCCAGGGGTTTTCCTACGAGCAGTACTTC
TRBV4-3	TRBD2	NA	TRBJ2-3	CASSVGLAEGGDTQYF	TGCGCCAGCAGCGTGGGACTAGCGGAGGGGGGAGATACGCAGTATTTT
TRBV11-2	TRBD2	few	TRBJ2-1	CASRPPGLAGPGSYNEQFF	TGTGCCAGCAGACCACCGGGACTAGCGGGACCAGGCTCCTACAATGAGCAGTTCTTC
TRBV6-2/TRBV6-3	NA	NA	TRBJ2-4	CASSPLDRLAKNIQYF	TGTGCCAGCAGCCCACTTGACCGGCTAGCCAAAAACATTCAGTACTTC
TRBV20-1	NA	few	TRBJ2-1	CSARDEHSSSYNEQFF	TGCAGTGCTAGAGATGAACACTCGAGCTCCTACAATGAGCAGTTCTTC
TRBV28	NA	few	TRBJ2-2	CASSLGGPGAGELFF	TGTGCCAGCAGTTTGGGAGGCCCCGGCGCCGGGGAGCTGTTTTTT